Included here is one TCR beta chain sequence, with context. The antigen is undetermined. This specimen comes from a study of cytomegalovirus exposure and HLA in healthy donors. Study-wide results and limits: Researchers reported in a later analysis that a missense DCLRE1C variant was tied to TCR beta V- and J-gene trimming. The study labeled about 160 TCR beta chains cytomegalovirus-associated. Other equally common chains were less clonally expanded than HLA-associated TCR beta chains, a later analysis showed.

The donors (healthy individuals) were bone marrow donors. V lost 4 bases, J lost 0 bases, and 2 bases stayed unmatched. CDR3 length: 14 amino acids. Per the germline V gene, CDR1 is MNHEY and CDR2 is SVGAGI. PCR was performed using 60 Vbeta and 13 Jbeta primers. Some clones are missing from TCRdb's copy, which holds only in-frame ones; the method was immunoSEQ multiplex PCR. This sample carries about 95,000 clones, around three quarters of them seen once, and the ten largest clones take roughly 4.8%. V usage is TRBV6-5 and J usage is TRBJ2-5; 7 nucleotides line up with TRBD1. This receptor was obtained from a man younger than 45 in good health and CMV-seropositive. Sequenced material: PBMCs. DNA of the CDR3: TGTGCCAGCAGTTCACAGGGGTACCAAGAGACCCAGTACTTC. This encodes CASSSQGYQETQYF.